A selection of T cell receptor beta chains follows, all from one sample in a study of T cells after yellow fever vaccination. MiXCR, run by TCRdb on the 5' RACE reads, gives a single entry per CDR3 protein. The data hold more than 350,000 distinct CDR3 sequences, with around 10% observed a single time. Sequenced material: PBMCs, taken on the day of the first yellow fever vaccination. The origin of the receptors is a man aged 18 to 30 who received the YFV17D yellow fever vaccine. CDR3s include the opening cysteine and the closing phenylalanine or tryptophan. The order of the fields is D gene, clone size, V gene, J gene, CDR3 DNA, CDR3 protein. The D gene is left open where the match is weak. The listing skips clone size in some rows; elsewhere it reads once, few, many or a size class.

NA	NA	TRBV7-9	TRBJ2-3	TGTGCCAGCAGCTTCGAGAGCACAGATACGCAGTATTTT	CASSFESTDTQYF
NA	NA	TRBV5-1	TRBJ2-5	TGCGCCAGCAGCTTTGCCCGGGACTACCAAGAGACCCAGTACTTC	CASSFARDYQETQYF
TRBD1	few	TRBV6-1	TRBJ1-1	TGTGCCAGCAGTCGACAGGGGGGTTCGGCTGAAGCTTTCTTT	CASSRQGGSAEAFF
NA	NA	TRBV4-3	TRBJ2-1	TGCGCCAGCAGCCAAGATCCCCGGGGGCAGTCCAATGAGCAGTTCTTC	CASSQDPRGQSNEQFF
NA	few	TRBV7-2	TRBJ2-3	TGTGCCAGCACCGAATTGACTAGGTTTCTAGATACGCAGTATTTT	CASTELTRFLDTQYF
TRBD2	many	TRBV29-1	TRBJ2-1	TGCAGCCCTAGACAAGCGGGGGGCTACAATGAGCAGTTCTTC	CSPRQAGGYNEQFF
NA	many	TRBV5-1	TRBJ2-3	TGCGCCAGCAGCGAATCCAGGGTATTATCAGATACGCAGTATTTT	CASSESRVLSDTQYF
TRBD1	many	TRBV24-1	TRBJ2-3	TGTGCCACCAGTGATTTACAGGGGGCTAGCACAGATACGCAGTATTTT	CATSDLQGASTDTQYF
TRBD2	NA	TRBV6-5	TRBJ2-2	TGTGCCAGCAGTTACTTCTCCGACCTGACTAGCGGACCCAACACCGGGGAGCTGTTTTTT	CASSYFSDLTSGPNTGELFF
NA	many	TRBV4-1	TRBJ1-5	TGCGCCAGCAGCCAAGAGTTTGGAGCTAATCAGCCCCAGCATTTT	CASSQEFGANQPQHF
NA	few	TRBV6-2/TRBV6-3	TRBJ1-5	TGTGCCAGCAGTGGCCCGGGGAGGGTTTCTCAGCCCCAGCATTTT	CASSGPGRVSQPQHF
NA	few	TRBV9	TRBJ1-1	TGTGCCAGCAGCGTAGATTTAGGCACTGAAGCTTTCTTT	CASSVDLGTEAFF
NA	NA	TRBV12-3/TRBV12-4	TRBJ1-2	TGTGCCAGCAGTTTAGTCGCGGACAAGTATGGCTACACCTTC	CASSLVADKYGYTF
NA	few	TRBV4-2	TRBJ1-6	TGTGCCAGCAGCCAAGAGGGGACCTCCGGCTCACCCCTCCACTTT	CASSQEGTSGSPLHF
TRBD1	NA	TRBV15	TRBJ1-5	TGTGCCACCAGCAGAGACAGGGGGCGAAATCAGCCCCAGCATTTT	CATSRDRGRNQPQHF
NA	few	TRBV6-5	TRBJ1-4	TGTGCCAGCAGTTACTCCGGGACAATTGGCGAAAAACTGTTTTTT	CASSYSGTIGEKLFF
NA	many	TRBV5-1	TRBJ2-3	TGCGCCAGCAGAGGTCTAGTCTTTCTAGATACGCAGTATTTT	CASRGLVFLDTQYF
NA	NA	TRBV5-1	TRBJ2-3	TGCGCCAGCAATAATGCAGGGGCTTTCACAGATACGCAGTATTTT	CASNNAGAFTDTQYF
NA	many	TRBV20-1	TRBJ1-1	TGCAGTGCTAGAGGGGGATTGAACACTGAAGCTTTCTTT	CSARGGLNTEAFF
NA	many	TRBV12-3/TRBV12-4	TRBJ1-1	TGTGCCAGCAGTTTGGAAGCTGAAGCTTTCTTT	CASSLEAEAFF
NA	NA	TRBV7-6	TRBJ2-1	TGTGCCAGCAGCTCCAGGGACTACAATGAGCAGTTCTTC	CASSSRDYNEQFF
NA	many	TRBV2	TRBJ1-1	NA	CASSVDFGQGSFF
NA	many	TRBV7-9	TRBJ2-1	TGTGCCAGCCAAGGAGCGGCGGGGATGTATGAGCAGTTCTTC	CASQGAAGMYEQFF
NA	few	TRBV4-1	TRBJ1-1	TGCGCCAGCAGGGCGGGGAGTGAAGCTTTCTTT	CASRAGSEAFF
NA	few	TRBV5-1	TRBJ2-1	TGCGCCAGCAGCGATGGGGAGGGGGGTGCTGAGCAGTTCTTC	CASSDGEGGAEQFF
TRBD1	few	TRBV6-4	TRBJ2-5	TGTGCCAGCAGCTACCGGGACAGACAAGAGACCCAGTACTTC	CASSYRDRQETQYF
TRBD1	NA	TRBV6-6	TRBJ1-1	TGTGCCAGCAGTGACGGGACAGCCGAAGCTTTCTTT	CASSDGTAEAFF
NA	NA	TRBV24-1	TRBJ1-2	TGTGCCACCCACCTAGTTTTAGGGGGTATTTATGGCTACACCTTC	CATHLVLGGIYGYTF
NA	few	TRBV9	TRBJ1-2	TGTGCCAGCAGCCGCCGGACCTGGGAGGGCTACACCTTC	CASSRRTWEGYTF
NA	few	TRBV20-1	TRBJ1-3	TGCAGTGCTCCCGCCGGGGGTGGAAACACCATATATTTT	CSAPAGGGNTIYF
TRBD2	many	TRBV7-9	TRBJ2-1	TGTGCCAGCAGCTTATTTGCTAGCGGGAGCTCCTACAATGAGCAGTTCTTC	CASSLFASGSSYNEQFF
TRBD1	few	TRBV7-9	TRBJ2-7	TGTGCCAGCAGCTTATTGGGACAGACCCACGAGCAGTACTTC	CASSLLGQTHEQYF
TRBD1	few	TRBV5-1	TRBJ2-1	TGCGCCAGCAGCACAGGTACAGGGGGCGCGGACAATGAGCAGTTCTTC	CASSTGTGGADNEQFF
NA	NA	TRBV12-3/TRBV12-4	TRBJ2-2	TGTGCCAGCAGTTTAGCGCTAGGGATCGGGGAGCTGTTTTTT	CASSLALGIGELFF
NA	few	TRBV25-1	TRBJ1-1	TGTGCCAGCAGCGAGGGGAGGCGTAACACTGAAGCTTTCTTT	CASSEGRRNTEAFF
NA	NA	TRBV27	TRBJ1-5	TGTGCCAGCAGTCGAACTTCTGGCAATCAGCCCCAGCATTTT	CASSRTSGNQPQHF
NA	NA	TRBV6-5	TRBJ2-1	TGTGCCAGCAGTTACTCGAATTTAGGGAGCTCCTACAATGAGCAGTTCTTC	CASSYSNLGSSYNEQFF
NA	NA	TRBV19	TRBJ2-7	TGTGCCAGTAGCAAGTATGGGACACCCATGTGGGGCGAGCAGTACTTC	CASSKYGTPMWGEQYF
NA	few	TRBV7-9	TRBJ1-3	TGTGCCAGCAGACCCAATCCCCGGAGCTCTGGAAACACCATATATTTT	CASRPNPRSSGNTIYF
NA	NA	TRBV20-1	TRBJ2-5	TGCAGTGCTAGAGATAGGGGGCCAGCGGGTGTGGAGACCCAGTACTTC	CSARDRGPAGVETQYF
TRBD1	many	TRBV18	TRBJ2-1	TGTGCCAGCTCACCCGGACAGGGGGCTGGTGAGCAGTTCTTC	CASSPGQGAGEQFF
NA	NA	TRBV5-8	TRBJ2-3	TGTGCCAGCAGCGCCCAAGGGCTAGAAGCTGATACGCAGTATTTT	CASSAQGLEADTQYF
TRBD1	NA	TRBV4-3	TRBJ1-2	TGCGCCAGCAGCCAAGTTGGGACAGAGGCCTATGGCTACACCTTC	CASSQVGTEAYGYTF
NA	many	TRBV5-6	TRBJ2-1	TGTGCCGTGGCAGGGACGAGGGAGCAGTTCTTC	CAVAGTREQFF
TRBD2	NA	TRBV7-7	TRBJ2-1	TGTGCTAGCAGCAAACTAGCGGGGGGTCTCGATGAGCAGTTCTTC	CASSKLAGGLDEQFF
NA	many	TRBV10-3	TRBJ2-6	TGTGCCATCAGTGAGCAGCCGGGAACGCACCTCCCTGGGGCCAACGTCCTGACTTTC	CAISEQPGTHLPGANVLTF
NA	NA	TRBV4-2	TRBJ2-7	TGTGCCAGCAGCCAAGGGCAACAGCTCTACGAGCAGTACTTC	CASSQGQQLYEQYF
TRBD1	few	TRBV27	TRBJ1-1	TGTGCCAGCAGTTTATTCAGGGGGCGTTTGAACACTGAAGCTTTCTTT	CASSLFRGRLNTEAFF
TRBD1	NA	TRBV18	TRBJ1-4	TGTGCCAGCTCACCACCGGGACAGGGAAGGGCTAATGAAAAACTGTTTTTT	CASSPPGQGRANEKLFF
TRBD1	few	TRBV5-6	TRBJ2-2	TGTGCCAGCACCGACCTTGTCGGGACAGGGGGAACCGGGGAGCTGTTTTTT	CASTDLVGTGGTGELFF
NA	few	TRBV3-1	TRBJ1-3	TGTGCCAGCAGCAGAAAGGTACACTCTGGAAACACCATATATTTT	CASSRKVHSGNTIYF
TRBD1	many	TRBV5-1	TRBJ1-2	TGCGCCAGCAGCAGGGACAGGGAACCAAACTATGGCTACACCTTC	CASSRDREPNYGYTF
TRBD1	few	TRBV12-3/TRBV12-4	TRBJ1-2	TGTGCCAGCAGTTCCGGGACAGGGACTTATGGCTACACCTTC	CASSSGTGTYGYTF
TRBD1	few	TRBV7-2	TRBJ1-2	TGTGCCAGCAGCGGACAGGGGGGTGGCTACACCTTC	CASSGQGGGYTF
TRBD2	few	TRBV4-3	TRBJ2-5	TGCGCCAGCAGCCCGACTAGCGGGGCGTCTCAAGAGACCCAGTACTTC	CASSPTSGASQETQYF
NA	many	TRBV3-1	TRBJ1-2	TGTGCCAGCAGCCACGCGCTCTATGGCTACACCTTC	CASSHALYGYTF
NA	NA	TRBV7-6	TRBJ2-2	TGTGCCAGCAGCTTAGCGATAAGCCGGGAGCTGTTTTTT	CASSLAISRELFF
NA	few	TRBV29-1	TRBJ2-3	TGCAGCGTTGAAGTCACAGATACGCAGTATTTT	CSVEVTDTQYF